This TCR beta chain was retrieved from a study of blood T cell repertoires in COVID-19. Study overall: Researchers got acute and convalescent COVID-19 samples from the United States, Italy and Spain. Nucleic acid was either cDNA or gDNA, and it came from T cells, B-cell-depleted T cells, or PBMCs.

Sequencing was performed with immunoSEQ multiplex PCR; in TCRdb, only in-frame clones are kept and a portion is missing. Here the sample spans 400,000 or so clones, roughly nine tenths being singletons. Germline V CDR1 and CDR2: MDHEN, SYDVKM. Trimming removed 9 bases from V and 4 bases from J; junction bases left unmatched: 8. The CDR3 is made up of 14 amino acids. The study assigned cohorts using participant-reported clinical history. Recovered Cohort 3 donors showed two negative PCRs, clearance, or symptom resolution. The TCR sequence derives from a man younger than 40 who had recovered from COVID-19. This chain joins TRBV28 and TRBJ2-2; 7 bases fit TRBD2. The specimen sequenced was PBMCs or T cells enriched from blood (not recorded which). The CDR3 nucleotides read TGTGCCAGTTTAGCACTAGCGAGCACCGGGGAGCTGTTTTTT. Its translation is CASLALASTGELFF.